This TCR beta chain originates from a study of immune evolution from preneoplasia to lung adenocarcinoma. Study summary: HLA loss of heterozygosity: about 7% AIS, around 16% MIA, over 30% ADC, none AAH.

The protocol was immunoSEQ multiplex PCR, while the TCRdb copy is restricted to in-frame clones and leaves out a portion. This table holds about 3,400 clones, 60% to 80% found once. Study results and limitations: Normal lung had the highest top T cell clone frequencies.

Two lung cancer pathologists independently confirmed each histologic diagnosis. With respect to this clone: Its antigen is unknown.

Germline V CDR1 and CDR2: MNHEY, SMNVEV (reference sequence). Losses at the gene ends were 5 bases for V and 4 bases for J; bases not matched to a gene: 4. This CDR3 is 14 amino acids long. This sequence was found in a person aged 60-79 years with lung adenocarcinoma. V is TRBV27 and J is TRBJ1-1, with 10 bases that match TRBD1. Specimen: FFPE minimally invasive lung adenocarcinoma tissue. For the CDR3, the DNA is TGTGCCAGCAGTGCCGGACAGGGGGTCACTGAAGCTTTCTTT. Amino acids: CASSAGQGVTEAFF.